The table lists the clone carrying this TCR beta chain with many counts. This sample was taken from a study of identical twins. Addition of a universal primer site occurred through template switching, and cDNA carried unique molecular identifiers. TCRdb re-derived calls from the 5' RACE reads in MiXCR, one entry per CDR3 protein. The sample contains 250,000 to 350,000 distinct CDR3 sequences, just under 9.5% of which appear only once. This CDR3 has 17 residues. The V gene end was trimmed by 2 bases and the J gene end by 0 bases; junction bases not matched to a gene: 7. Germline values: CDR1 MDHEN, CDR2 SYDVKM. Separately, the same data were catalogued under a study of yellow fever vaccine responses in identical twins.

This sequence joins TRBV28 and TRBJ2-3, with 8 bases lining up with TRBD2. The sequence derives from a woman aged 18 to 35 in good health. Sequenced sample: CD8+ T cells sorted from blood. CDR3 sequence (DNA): TGTGCCAGCAGTTTAATGTTGGTAGCGGGGAGCACAGATACGCAGTATTTT. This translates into CASSLMLVAGSTDTQYF.